This TCR beta chain comes out of a study of shared clonotypes between healthy human individuals. The CD4+ fraction was divided into a CD45RA+ naive subset and a CD45RA-negative memory subset. The J segment lost 1 base and the V segment lost 2 bases, leaving 4 bases of the junction unmatched. This CDR3 comprises 15 residues. Germline loops: CDR1 SGHRS, CDR2 YFSETQ. This clone was recorded a few times. The genomic DNA of each subset was split evenly across several immunoSEQ plates. Clones were read by immunoSEQ multiplex PCR, and TCRdb kept only the in-frame ones, dropping some. This table holds about a million clones, 60% to 80% found once.

The specimen sequenced was memory CD4+ T cells sorted from blood. Subset described: CD45RA-negative fraction. The chain employs TRBV5-1 and TRBJ1-1; 8 nucleotides match TRBD1. The TCR was taken from a man in his late teens or twenties in good health. The CDR3 DNA is TGCGCCAGCAGCTTAGAGGGACAGGCGAACACTGAAGCTTTCTTT. This encodes CASSLEGQANTEAFF.